These T cell receptor beta chains were read from a single sample in a study of blood T cells in healthy people across ages. One entry per CDR3 protein, called by TCRdb with MiXCR from the 5' RACE reads. The table shows around 1,000,000 distinct CDR3 sequences, with 25% occurring only once. In addition, the sample was reused for a study of T cells of mothers and their children.

The sequenced material came from blood. The receptors were gathered from a girl aged 2 to 10 in good health. Both conserved end residues are part of each CDR3. D genes are given only for firm matches. Clone size is not always given. Where it is, it says once, few, many or a class for expanded clones.

J,D,V,size,DNA,CDR3
TRBJ1-6,-,TRBV27,-,TGTGCCCAGAAAGGGGATAATTCACCCCTCCACTTT,CAQKGDNSPLHF
TRBJ2-1,-,TRBV12-5,-,TGTGCTAGTTCCGGGGGCCCATATATAGAGCAGTTCTTC,CASSGGPYIEQFF
TRBJ2-5,TRBD2,TRBV3-1,-,TGTGCCAGCTGCCGACTAGCGGGGGGTCAAGAGACCCAGTACTTC,CASCRLAGGQETQYF
TRBJ2-5,TRBD1,TRBV7-4,-,TGTGCCAGCAGCTACCACGAGAGGACAGGGAATAGGCCGGAGACCCAGTACTTC,CASSYHERTGNRPETQYF
TRBJ1-4,-,TRBV27,few,TGTGCCAGCAGCCTACGCCCAGGGACTAATGAAAAACTGTTTTTT,CASSLRPGTNEKLFF
TRBJ1-2,TRBD1,TRBV12-3/TRBV12-4,-,TGTGCCAGCAGTTTTAGGATTTCAGGGGGGGGACGAGTCGAGGAGGCCTACACCTTC,CASSFRISGGGRVEEAYTF
TRBJ2-1,-,TRBV11-2,-,TGTGCCAGCAGCGAGGACACTTCCATATACAATGAGCAGTTCTTC,CASSEDTSIYNEQFF
TRBJ2-5,-,TRBV7-9,many,TGTGCCAGCAGCTGGCTCGGGGAGACCCAGTACTTC,CASSWLGETQYF
TRBJ1-6,TRBD1,TRBV20-1,few,TGCAGTGCTGTCCAGGGGGGAAGGCCTAATTCACCCCTCCACTTT,CSAVQGGRPNSPLHF
TRBJ2-1,TRBD1,TRBV12-3/TRBV12-4,few,TGTGCCAGCACCACTATCGCAGGGCAGGGGGCGAGTGAGCAGTTCTTC,CASTTIAGQGASEQFF
TRBJ1-1,-,TRBV5-1,few,TGCGCCAGCAGCGGATATACGGGGGACACTGAAGCTTTCTTT,CASSGYTGDTEAFF
TRBJ2-3,TRBD1,TRBV5-1,few,TGCGCCAGCAGCTCCGAGGACAGGGCCCCAGATACGCAGTATTTT,CASSSEDRAPDTQYF
TRBJ1-2,-,TRBV29-1,few,TGCAGCGTTCTGGATGACGGTAACTATGGCTACACCTTC,CSVLDDGNYGYTF
TRBJ2-5,-,TRBV11-2,-,TGTGCCAGCAGCTTTTCCGGAGGGGGCCTCCAAGAGACCCAGTACTTC,CASSFSGGGLQETQYF
TRBJ2-1,-,TRBV7-9,few,TGTGCCAGCAGTCCACCCAGGTCCAACTACAATGAGCAGTTCTTC,CASSPPRSNYNEQFF
TRBJ2-1,TRBD2,TRBV24-1,-,TGTGCCACCAGTGATTTGTCTAGCGGAGGGAATGAGCAGTTCTTC,CATSDLSSGGNEQFF
TRBJ1-2,-,TRBV6-6,-,TGTGCCAGCAGTTACGGGGGGCGCTCGGATGGCTACACCTTC,CASSYGGRSDGYTF
TRBJ2-5,TRBD2,TRBV20-1,-,TGCAGTCTCAGCGGGGGCGGGGAGACCCAGTACTTC,CSLSGGGETQYF